A single sample gave rise to the 3 T cell receptor beta chains below, sequenced in a study of Graves' ophthalmopathy and Graves' hyperthyroidism. Amplifying from RNA transcripts, the study obtained TCR beta CDR3 regions. First-round RT-PCR with HTBI primers preceded a second-round multiplex PCR. TCRdb fed the multiplex PCR reads into MiXCR, producing one record per CDR3 protein. The table has 580,000 or so distinct CDR3 sequences, about 40% seen once; the top ten hold 3.5% to 4.5%. Material for sequencing was peripheral blood or thyroid tissue (not recorded which). The receptors come from an adult man with Graves' hyperthyroidism.

This clonotype has more than one count but fewer than ten. The chain carries TRBV5-4 and TRBJ2-6, with D hard to call. V lost 1 base and J 2 bases, leaving 4 bases between the germline ends. CDR1 SGHNT and CDR2 YYREEE come from the germline V gene (reference sequence). CDR3 length: 14 residues. In DNA form, the CDR3 reads TGTGCCAGCAGCTTGATCCCTGGGGCCAACGTCCTGACTTTC. Translating it yields CASSLIPGANVLTF.

This clonotype came up many times. CDR3 amino acids: CASSALPGQGDMGEQYF. CDR3 coding DNA: TGCGCCAGCTCGGCCCTACCGGGACAGGGGGATATGGGCGAGCAGTACTTC. This chain connects TRBV5-1 to TRBJ2-7; 11 positions agree with TRBD1. This CDR3 comprises 17 residues. J gave up 6 bases and V 7 bases, and 18 bases lay outside the gene matches. CDR1 is SGHRS, CDR2 YFSETQ, per germline.

This clonotype was detected many times. The CDR3 nucleotides read TGTGCCAGCAGGCGGACAGGACTCATGAACACTGAAGCTTTCTTT. This codes for CASRRTGLMNTEAFF. The chain employs TRBV2 and TRBJ1-1; 7 nucleotides match TRBD1. In germline, CDR1 is SNHLY, CDR2 FYNNEI. V gave up 6 bases and J gave up 0 bases; unmatched junction bases: 7. CDR3 length: 15 residues.